The sample holds many counts of the clone carrying this TCR beta chain. As to time point: sample taken at primary tumor resection. Sequencing was performed on whole RNA extracted from tumor and nontumor lung tissue, or from frozen PBMC, and the material was left unsorted. This record comes from a study of spatial heterogeneity in lung cancer. The wider study: There were, on average, more than eight raw-read appearances for each unique TCR and UMI combination.

Trimming stripped 4 bases from V and 0 bases from J, with 13 bases between. CDR3 length equals 17 residues. The V gene's germline CDR1 is LGHNA and CDR2 YNFKEQ. Each molecule of TCR cDNA was tagged with one unique molecular identifier. From the 5' RACE reads, TCRdb called clonotypes with MiXCR, one entry per CDR3 protein. The data contain tens of thousands of distinct CDR3 sequences, about 7.6% of them singletons. Material: PBMCs, obtained at surgery. The receptor's source is a male donor with early-stage non-small cell lung cancer. The chain combines TRBV4-2 with TRBJ2-6; a possible D gene is TRBD2 (5 bases). For the CDR3, the DNA is TGTGCCAGCAGCCGGGCCGGGGTCGACTCTGGGGCCAACGTCCTGACTTTC. Translated: CASSRAGVDSGANVLTF.